This TCR beta chain was profiled in a study of blood T cell repertoires in COVID-19. Generated by immunoSEQ multiplex PCR, the TCRdb table keeps only in-frame clones and is missing some. The sample lists approximately 200,000 clones; 75% to 85% were seen once. Seattle researchers signed up patients amid active infection and tracked them longitudinally. CDR1 and CDR2 from the germline V gene are GTSNPN and SVGIG (reference sequence). The CDR3 is made up of 16 amino acids. V was trimmed by 0 bases and J by 4 bases, leaving 19 bases between them. This clone appeared a few times. The chain couples TRBV30 to TRBJ2-7, with D possibly TRBD1 on 7 matching bases. Sequenced: peripheral blood. The receptor was isolated from a woman between 40 and 55 years old with COVID-19, enrolled during active disease. This CDR3 reads CAWSVSLGGGRYEQYF. The CDR3 nucleotides read TGTGCCTGGAGTGTAAGTTTAGGAGGGGGCCGTTACGAGCAGTACTTC.